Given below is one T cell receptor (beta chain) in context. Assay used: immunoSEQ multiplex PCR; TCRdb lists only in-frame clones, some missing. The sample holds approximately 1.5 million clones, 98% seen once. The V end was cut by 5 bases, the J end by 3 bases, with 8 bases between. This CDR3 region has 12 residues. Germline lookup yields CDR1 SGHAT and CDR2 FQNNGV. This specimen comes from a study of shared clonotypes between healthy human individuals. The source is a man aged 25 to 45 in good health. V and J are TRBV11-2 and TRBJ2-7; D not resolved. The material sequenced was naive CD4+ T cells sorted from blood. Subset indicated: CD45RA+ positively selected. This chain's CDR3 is CASSPEFYEQYF. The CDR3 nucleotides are TGTGCCAGCAGCCCAGAATTCTACGAGCAGTACTTC.